This entry concerns a single T cell receptor beta chain. The antigen remains undetermined. The CDR3 consists of 12 residues. The germline gives CDR1 SGHAT, CDR2 FQNNGV. The V end was cut by 4 bases, the J end by 4 bases, with 8 bases between. The protocol was immunoSEQ multiplex PCR, while the TCRdb copy is restricted to in-frame clones and leaves out a portion. There are more than 95,000 clones in the sample; 92% occur only once, and around 0.58% lies in the top ten. This record belongs to a study of Tregs in tolerant kidney transplant recipients. Thawed PBMCs were FACS-sorted into unstimulated CD4+CD25+CD127- regulatory T cells, CD4+CD25- non-regulatory cells, CD4 and CD8 cells. Overall study results and limits: Validation in larger populations is needed because few patients were studied. This study did not directly address biological reproducibility.

Input material: CD4+ T cells from blood. V usage is TRBV11-2 and J usage is TRBJ2-7, with no clear D. This receptor was obtained from a human donor in good health. The CDR3 is CASSSWGYEQYF. CDR3 DNA sequence: TGTGCCAGCAGCTCCTGGGGTTACGAGCAGTACTTC. The full variable domain, in which reference TRBV11-2 and TRBJ2-7 provide the parts outside the CDR3, is EAGVAQSPRYKIIEKRQSVAFWCNPISGHATLYWYQQILGQGPKLLIQFQNNGVVDDSQLPKDRFSAERLKGVDSTLKIQPAKLEDSAVYLCASSSWGYEQYFGPGTRLTVT.